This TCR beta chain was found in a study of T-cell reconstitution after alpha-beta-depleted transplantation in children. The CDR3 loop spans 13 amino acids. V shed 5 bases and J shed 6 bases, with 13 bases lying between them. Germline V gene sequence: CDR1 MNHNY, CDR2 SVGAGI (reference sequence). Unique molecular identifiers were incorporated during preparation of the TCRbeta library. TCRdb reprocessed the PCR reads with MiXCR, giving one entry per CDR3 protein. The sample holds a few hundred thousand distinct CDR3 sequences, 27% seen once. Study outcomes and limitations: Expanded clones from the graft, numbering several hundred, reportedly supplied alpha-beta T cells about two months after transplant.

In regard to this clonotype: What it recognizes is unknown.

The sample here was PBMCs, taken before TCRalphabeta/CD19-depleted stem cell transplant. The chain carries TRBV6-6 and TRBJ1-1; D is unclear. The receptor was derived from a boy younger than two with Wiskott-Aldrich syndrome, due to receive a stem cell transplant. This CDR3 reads CASSGHRYPEAFF. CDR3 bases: TGTGCCAGCAGTGGGCATAGATACCCTGAAGCTTTCTTT.